The 15 T cell receptor beta chains below all came from one sample that was sequenced in a study of shared clonotypes between healthy human individuals. Sequencing was performed with immunoSEQ multiplex PCR; in TCRdb, only in-frame clones are kept and a portion is missing. Of approximately 1,500,000 clones in the sample, approximately 98% are singletons; the top ten hold 0.4% to 0.55%. Sequencing used naive CD4+ T cells sorted from blood. Subset noted: CD45RA+ positively selected. The receptors were sampled from a young man in good health.

CDR3 residues: CASNRDSRAYNEQFF. The CDR3 DNA follows: TGTGCCAGTAATAGGGACTCTAGAGCCTACAATGAGCAGTTCTTC. The chain joins TRBV19 to TRBJ2-1; D may be TRBD2 (6 bases). The CDR3 is made up of 15 amino acids. Per the germline V gene, CDR1 is LNHDA and CDR2 is SQIVND (reference sequence). V was cut by 7 bases and J by 2 bases, with 15 bases left in between.

This clone is a singleton in its sample. The chain uses TRBV5-1 and TRBJ2-7; possibly TRBD1 for D (5 bases). The CDR3 sequence is 14 residues long. Germline V gives CDR1 SGHRS, CDR2 YFSETQ. V lost 1 base, J lost 1 base, and 9 bases lay in between. Written as DNA, the CDR3 is TGCGCCAGCAGCTTGACAGGTAAATCCTACGAGCAGTACTTC. Translated, it gives CASSLTGKSYEQYF.

The chain joins TRBV27 to TRBJ2-3; no definite D call. This CDR3 is built from 15 residues. Germline CDR1 and CDR2: MNHEY and SMNVEV (reference sequence). V dropped 6 bases and J dropped 2 bases, with 15 bases sitting between them. The CDR3 is CASSPGFDATDTQYF. CDR3 sequence (DNA): TGTGCCAGCAGCCCCGGGTTCGATGCCACAGATACGCAGTATTTT.

This clone was counted a single time. The chain employs TRBV19 and TRBJ2-5; D remains unclear. Germline lookup yields CDR1 LNHDA and CDR2 SQIVND (reference sequence). The CDR3 runs 17 residues. V was cut by 2 bases and J by 4 bases, with 20 bases left in between. Here the CDR3 DNA reads TGTGCCAGTAGTATACAACACTGGGGTCTGCTAACAGAGACCCAGTACTTC. Protein product: CASSIQHWGLLTETQYF.

In its sample, this clone was seen once. The chain recombines TRBV5-3 with TRBJ2-5, with D perhaps assigned TRBD1 or TRBD2 (6 bases each). TRBV5-3 is sorted into the ORF group, with uncertain function. The ends were cut back, 8 bases at V and 5 bases at J, with 25 bases in the middle. The CDR3 runs to 16 residues. CDR3 coding DNA: TGTGCCAGCTTGGGGGGCTCGGGAGTTGCCGCGGAGACCCAGTACTTC. It encodes CASLGGSGVAAETQYF.

The V and J genes are TRBV15 and TRBJ2-1, with 10 bases lining up with TRBD2. CDR1 LNHNV and CDR2 YYDKDF come from the germline V gene (reference sequence). The CDR3 has 17 residues. V shed 7 bases and J 8 bases; nucleotides not matched to a gene: 17. CDR3 coding DNA: TGTGCCACCACCACACGCCGAACCGGGACTAGCGCCCATGAGCAGTTCTTC. Translated: CATTTRRTGTSAHEQFF.

A remark on this clone: The sample has other DNA sequences that encode this CDR3 too. V and J are TRBV20-1 and TRBJ2-2, with unresolved D. The germline CDR1 and CDR2 sequences are DFQATT and SNEGSKA (reference sequence). This CDR3 is 11 amino acids long. V was shortened by 5 bases and J by 1 base, with 2 bases between the two germline ends. The CDR3 loop is CSAENTGELFF. The CDR3 nucleotides are TGCAGTGCTGAGAACACCGGGGAGCTGTTTTTT.

This chain links TRBV28 with TRBJ1-2; unclear D gene. Per germline, CDR1 MDHEN and CDR2 SYDVKM. V was clipped by 3 bases and J by 7 bases, with 12 bases between them. The CDR3 totals 13 residues. CDR3 DNA: TGTGCCAGCAGTTTTGGCCCTGCGGGTGGCTACACCTTC. It codes for CASSFGPAGGYTF.

Worth noting for this clone: This same CDR3 is encoded by further DNA sequences in the sample. The V gene is TRBV19, the J gene TRBJ2-3, with no clear D. V shed 3 bases and J shed 0 bases, with 10 bases lying between them. Germline V gene data show CDR1 as LNHDA and CDR2 as SQIVND (reference sequence). The CDR3 covers 15 residues. The CDR3 region is CASSIIAASTDTQYF. The CDR3 DNA reads as TGTGCCAGTAGTATCATCGCGGCAAGCACAGATACGCAGTATTTT.

The chain links TRBV5-1 to TRBJ1-5; 10 bases are a match to TRBD1. Germline V CDR1 and CDR2: SGHRS, YFSETQ. V shed 4 bases and J 4 bases; nucleotides not matched to a gene: 5. This CDR3 spans 15 amino acids. The CDR3 sequence is CASSPGTGVNQPQHF. The CDR3 DNA sequence: TGCGCCAGCAGCCCCGGGACAGGGGTTAATCAGCCCCAGCATTTT.

V and J are TRBV7-9 and TRBJ2-3, with D tentatively TRBD1 (6 bases). Trimming took off 6 bases at V and 6 bases at J, with 19 bases between the two ends. There are 15 residues in the CDR3. CDR1 SEHNR and CDR2 FQNEAQ come from the germline V gene (reference sequence). The CDR3 nucleotides are TGTGCCAGCAGTAGCCGGACAGTTTTTTCCGATACGCAGTATTTT. It specifies CASSSRTVFSDTQYF.

This clone was observed a single time. A junction end diverges from the germline sequence, so it may reflect a read error. The chain combines TRBV6-1 with TRBJ2-4; D unclear. Germline loops: CDR1 MNHNS, CDR2 SASEGT. CDR3 length: 14 amino acids. CDR3 nucleotides: TGTGCCAGCAGTTCCTCCGTGCCCAAGAACATTCAGTACTTC. Its translation is CASSSSVPKNIQYF.

The gene calls are TRBV18 and TRBJ2-2; D call uncertain. Trimming pared 0 bases from V and 4 bases from J, leaving 6 bases between. The CDR3 runs to 14 residues. Germline V gene lookup returns CDR1 KGHSH and CDR2 LQKENI. The CDR3 region has the DNA TGTGCCAGCTCACCACCGCCGATCACCGGGGAGCTGTTTTTT. Translating it yields CASSPPPITGELFF.

The chain has TRBV19 and TRBJ2-5; D may correspond to TRBD1 or TRBD2 (7 bases each). CDR3 length: 14 residues. The ends were cut back, 5 bases at V and 7 bases at J, with 17 bases in the middle. Germline CDR1 reads LNHDA; CDR2 reads SQIVND (reference sequence). This CDR3 is CASSLWEGAGTQYF. Written as DNA, the CDR3 is TGTGCCAGTAGTCTCTGGGAGGGGGCAGGGACCCAGTACTTC.

Comments on this clone: Other DNA sequences in the same sample also yield this CDR3. The chain uses TRBV5-4 and TRBJ2-7; 16 bases fit TRBD2. The germline CDR1 and CDR2 sequences are SGHNT and YYREEE (reference sequence). Trimming took 4 bases from V and 1 from J; bases not matched to a gene: 2. The CDR3 length is 16 residues. CDR3 nucleotide sequence: TGTGCCAGCAGCCTGGGACTAGCGGGAGGGTCCTACGAGCAGTACTTC. Amino acids: CASSLGLAGGSYEQYF.